This TCR beta chain was identified in a study of shared clonotypes between healthy human individuals (dated by TCRdb to about 2020). A note on the overall study: A couple of women and a few men aged 18 to 49 years were included in the cohort. Blood TCR repertoires of a handful of healthy adults were deeply sequenced to estimate repertoire size and the extent of clonotype sharing between individuals. To increase sequencing depth and limit assay-specific biases, TCR repertoire library preparation and sequencing were carried out by different laboratories using diverse techniques. Between about 0.9 and 10 billion PBMCs per donor were obtained by leukapheresis. Broader findings and caveats from the paper: Because the study included only a small number of donors, the genetic and exposure-history diversity represented was limited. Sampling was limited to blood, and TCR repertoires in tissue likely differ from TCR repertoires in blood. Pairwise subsampling led to the expectation that sequencing depth would affect the degree of clonotype sharing among donors.

Using the deep immunoSEQ assay, multiplex PCR amplified TCR CDR3 regions from genomic DNA. Extracted genomic DNA from each cell subset was distributed evenly across all wells of several immunoSEQ 96-well plates, and each plate was treated as a replicate. Each replicate PCR for unsorted PBMC received roughly 300 ng genomic DNA, equal to tens of thousands of T cell genomes. Unsorted PBMC genomic DNA was sequenced across ten immunoSEQ deep assay plates. Purified libraries were measured with a Qubit 3.0 fluorometer, size-checked on a Bioanalyzer 2100, and measured again with the KAPA Library Quantification kit. Each immunoSEQ 96-well plate was sequenced on its own single-read 150-cycle Illumina NextSeq 550 flow cell. Per the source publication's procedure: Because the immunoSEQ output included only junctional sequences and no quality scores, the filtering could not be the same as the filtering used for full-length reads. To assign V/J genes and CDR3, sequences were annotated against IMGT germline references using PyIR, a Python wrapper for IgBLAST v1.9. Reads were removed for weak V/J assignments (E-value above 1e-6), missing CDR3, stop codons, out-of-frame junctions, or ambiguous translated residues. V3J clonotypes were defined by identical inferred V gene, J gene, and CDR3 amino acid sequence. The percentage overlap between two repertoires was calculated by dividing the number of shared unique clonotypes by the size of the smaller repertoire. Three approaches were used to assess repertoire richness: RTK rarefaction, the Chao1 estimator, and Recon v2.1 estimates of unobserved clonotypes. TCRdb provides this immuneACCESS table in a form limited to in-frame rearrangements. Some clones are lacking; in checked studies, under half of them reflect an unresolved V gene, and why the rest are absent is not known. Clonal size and the V and J genes are those of that table, whereas D and trimming came from the DNA. In this sample the table shows fewer than 650,000 clones, 76% of which occur a single time. The ten biggest clones cover under 15% of the sample.

Healthy HIV-negative adults with no recently reported acute infections or vaccinations were included as donors. Every donor was a Caucasian adult living in Nashville, Tennessee, USA. For unsorted samples, tens of millions of PBMCs were counted, and genomic DNA was extracted using the QIAamp DNA Blood Mini kit. Blood was collected by leukapheresis, and PBMCs were isolated by Ficoll-Histopaque density gradient centrifugation and then cryopreserved in liquid nitrogen vapor phase. V is cut by 6 bases and J by 4 bases, and the space between the germline ends is 12 bases. The CDR3 holds 13 amino acids from the cysteine to the phenylalanine. Only CDR3 DNA is held: 39 bases, read in frame from base 1. Taken from the germline V gene, the CDR1 and CDR2 loops are MNHEY and SVGAGI. Details on this clone: What antigen it recognizes has not been identified. No per-base quality is available; no much larger clone lies one base away.

The sequence is built from TRBV6-5 and TRBJ1-2; the D gene remains uncertain. This TCR was recovered from a woman aged 40 to 49 in good health. Some clones in this sample may be carry-over from other donors' samples. Sequencing used PBMCs. The nucleotides read TGTGCCAGCAGGACTATTGAGGGCTATGGCTACACCTTC. Translated, this gives CASRTIEGYGYTF.